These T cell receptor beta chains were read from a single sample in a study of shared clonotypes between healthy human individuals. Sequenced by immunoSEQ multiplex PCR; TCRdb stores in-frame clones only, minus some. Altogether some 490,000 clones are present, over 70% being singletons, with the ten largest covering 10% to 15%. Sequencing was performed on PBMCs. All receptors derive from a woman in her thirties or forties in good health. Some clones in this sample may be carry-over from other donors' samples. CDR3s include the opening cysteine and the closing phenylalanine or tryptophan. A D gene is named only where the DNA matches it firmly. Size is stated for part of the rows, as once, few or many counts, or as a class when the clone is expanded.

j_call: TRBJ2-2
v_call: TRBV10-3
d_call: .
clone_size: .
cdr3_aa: CAIRDLTGELFF
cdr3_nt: TGTGCCATCAGAGACCTCACCGGGGAGCTGTTTTTT

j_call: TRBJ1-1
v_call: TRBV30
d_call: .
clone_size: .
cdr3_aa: CAWGGQLNTEAFF
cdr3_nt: TGTGCCTGGGGTGGACAACTGAACACTGAAGCTTTCTTT

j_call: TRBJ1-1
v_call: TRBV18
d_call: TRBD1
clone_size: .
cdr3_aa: CASSRLQGGHTEAFF
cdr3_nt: TGTGCCAGCTCACGGTTACAGGGGGGCCACACTGAAGCTTTCTTT

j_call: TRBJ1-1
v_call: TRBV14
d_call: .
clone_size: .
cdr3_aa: CASSLGKAGTEAFF
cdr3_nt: TGTGCCAGCAGCCTAGGAAAAGCGGGCACTGAAGCTTTCTTT

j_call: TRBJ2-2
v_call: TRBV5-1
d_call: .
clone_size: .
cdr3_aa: CASSPGLITGELFF
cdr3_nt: TGCGCCAGCAGCCCAGGGCTTATCACCGGGGAGCTGTTTTTT

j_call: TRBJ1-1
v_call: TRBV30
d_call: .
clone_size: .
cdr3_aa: CAGTQPGWAFF
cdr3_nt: TGTGCCGGGACCCAACCCGGATGGGCTTTCTTT

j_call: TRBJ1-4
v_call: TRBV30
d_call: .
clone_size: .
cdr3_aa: CAWSVGSANEKLFF
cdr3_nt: TGTGCCTGGAGTGTCGGCAGTGCGAATGAAAAACTGTTTTTT

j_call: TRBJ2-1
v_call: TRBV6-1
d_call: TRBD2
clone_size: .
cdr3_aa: CASTSRESSYNEQFF
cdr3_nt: TGTGCCAGCACCTCGCGGGAGAGCTCCTACAATGAGCAGTTCTTC

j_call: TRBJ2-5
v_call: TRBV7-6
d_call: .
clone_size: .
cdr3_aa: CASSLNQETQYF
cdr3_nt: TGTGCCAGCAGCTTAAACCAAGAGACCCAGTACTTC

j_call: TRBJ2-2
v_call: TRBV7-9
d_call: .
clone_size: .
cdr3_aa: CASSSLFANTGELFF
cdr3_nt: TGTGCCAGCAGCTCGCTGTTCGCGAACACCGGGGAGCTGTTTTTT

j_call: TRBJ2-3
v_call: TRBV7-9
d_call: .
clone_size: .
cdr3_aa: CASQKDTDTQYF
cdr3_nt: TGTGCCAGCCAGAAAGACACAGATACGCAGTATTTT

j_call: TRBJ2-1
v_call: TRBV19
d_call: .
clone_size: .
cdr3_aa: CASSPDPWYNEQFF
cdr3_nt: TGTGCCAGTAGCCCCGATCCCTGGTACAATGAGCAGTTCTTC

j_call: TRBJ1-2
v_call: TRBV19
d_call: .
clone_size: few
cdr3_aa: CASNTRGRSYGYTF
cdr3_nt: TGTGCCAGTAACACCAGGGGCCGCAGCTATGGCTACACCTTC

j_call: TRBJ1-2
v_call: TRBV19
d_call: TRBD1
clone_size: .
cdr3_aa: CASSTDREYYGYTF
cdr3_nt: TGTGCCAGTAGTACCGACAGGGAGTACTATGGCTACACCTTC

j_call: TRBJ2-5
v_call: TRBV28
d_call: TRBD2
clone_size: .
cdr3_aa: CASRHLAGAETQYF
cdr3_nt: TGTGCCAGCAGACACCTAGCGGGAGCAGAGACCCAGTACTTC

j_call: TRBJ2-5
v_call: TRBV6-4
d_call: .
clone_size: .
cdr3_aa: CASSEAEGGLGTQYF
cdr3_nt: TGTGCCAGCAGTGAAGCGGAGGGGGGGTTAGGGACCCAGTACTTC

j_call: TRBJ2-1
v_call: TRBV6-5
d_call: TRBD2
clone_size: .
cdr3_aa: CASSWGAGEVF
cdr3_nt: TGTGCCAGCTCGTGGGGAGCGGGAGAGGTCTTC

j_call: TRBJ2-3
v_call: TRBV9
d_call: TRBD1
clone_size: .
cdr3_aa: CASSISGTGYDTQYF
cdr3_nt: TGTGCCAGCAGCATTTCCGGGACAGGGTACGATACGCAGTATTTT

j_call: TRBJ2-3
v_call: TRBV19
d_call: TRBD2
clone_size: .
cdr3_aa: CASSILAGGRTDTQYF
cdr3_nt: TGTGCCAGTAGTATTCTAGCGGGAGGTCGCACAGATACGCAGTATTTT

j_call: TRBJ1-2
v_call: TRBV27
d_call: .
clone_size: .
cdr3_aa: CASSYTPGHHYGYTF
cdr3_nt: TGTGCCAGCAGCTATACCCCGGGACACCACTATGGCTACACCTTC

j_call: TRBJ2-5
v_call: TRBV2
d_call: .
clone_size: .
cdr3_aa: CASKGVGETQYF
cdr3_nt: TGTGCCAGCAAGGGGGTAGGGGAGACCCAGTACTTC

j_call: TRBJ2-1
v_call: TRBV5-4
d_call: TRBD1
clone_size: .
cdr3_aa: CASSLAGGNTYNEQFF
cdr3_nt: TGTGCCAGCAGCTTGGCAGGGGGTAACACCTACAATGAGCAGTTCTTC

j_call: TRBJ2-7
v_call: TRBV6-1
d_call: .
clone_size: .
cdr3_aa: CASSAGLTYEQYF
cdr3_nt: TGTGCCAGCAGTGCCGGTCTTACCTACGAGCAGTACTTC

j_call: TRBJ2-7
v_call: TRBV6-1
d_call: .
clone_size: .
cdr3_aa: CASSGTYRTYEQYF
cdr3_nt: TGTGCCAGCAGTGGGACTTATCGAACCTACGAGCAGTACTTC

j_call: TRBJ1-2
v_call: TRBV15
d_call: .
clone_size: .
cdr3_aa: CATSSRSNYGYTF
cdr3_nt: TGTGCCACCAGCAGTCGCAGTAACTATGGCTACACCTTC

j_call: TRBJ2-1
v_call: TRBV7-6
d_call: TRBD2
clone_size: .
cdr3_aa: CASSSLAGVGNEQFF
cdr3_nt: TGTGCCAGCAGCTCCTTAGCGGGAGTAGGGAATGAGCAGTTCTTC

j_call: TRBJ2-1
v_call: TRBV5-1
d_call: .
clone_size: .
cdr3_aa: CASSSRRTPIDYNEQFF
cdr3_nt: TGCGCCAGCAGCTCTCGAAGGACTCCAATAGACTACAATGAGCAGTTCTTC

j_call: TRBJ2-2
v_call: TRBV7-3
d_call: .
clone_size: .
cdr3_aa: CASSSSSETANTGELFF
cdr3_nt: TGTGCCAGCAGCTCTTCCTCCGAGACGGCAAACACCGGGGAGCTGTTTTTT

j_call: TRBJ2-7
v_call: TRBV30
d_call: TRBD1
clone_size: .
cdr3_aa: CAWSRDRESEQYF
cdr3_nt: TGTGCCTGGAGTCGGGACAGGGAAAGCGAGCAGTACTTC

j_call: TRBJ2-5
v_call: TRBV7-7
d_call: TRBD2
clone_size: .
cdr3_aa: CASSPSPLTSGSRETQYF
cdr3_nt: TGTGCCAGCAGCCCATCCCCCCTTACTAGCGGGAGTCGAGAGACCCAGTACTTC

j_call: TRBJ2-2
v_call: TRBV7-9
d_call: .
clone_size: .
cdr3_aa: CASSLYTGELFF
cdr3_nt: TGTGCCAGCAGCTTGTACACCGGGGAGCTGTTTTTT

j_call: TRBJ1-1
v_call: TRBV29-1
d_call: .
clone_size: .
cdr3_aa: CSVASGASNTEAFF
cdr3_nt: TGTAGCGTTGCCTCCGGGGCGTCGAATACTGAAGCTTTCTTT

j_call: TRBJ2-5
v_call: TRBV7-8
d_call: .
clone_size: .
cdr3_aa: CASSLNRDSQETQYF
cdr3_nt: TGTGCCAGCAGCTTGAACCGGGACTCACAAGAGACCCAGTACTTC

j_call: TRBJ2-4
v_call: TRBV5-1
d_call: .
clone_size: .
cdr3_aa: CASSEGNGKNIQYF
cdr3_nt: TGCGCCAGCAGCGAGGGGAACGGGAAAAACATTCAGTACTTC

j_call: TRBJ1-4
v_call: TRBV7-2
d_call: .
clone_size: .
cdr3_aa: CASSFAGTNEKLFF
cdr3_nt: TGTGCCAGCAGCTTTGCCGGAACTAATGAAAAACTGTTTTTT

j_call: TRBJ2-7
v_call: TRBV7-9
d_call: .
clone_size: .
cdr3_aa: CASSSQTTYEQYF
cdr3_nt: TGTGCCAGCAGTTCACAAACAACCTACGAGCAGTACTTC

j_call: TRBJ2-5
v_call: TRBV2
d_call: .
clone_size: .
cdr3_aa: CATERDSETQYF
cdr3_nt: TGTGCCACCGAGCGGGACAGTGAGACCCAGTACTTC

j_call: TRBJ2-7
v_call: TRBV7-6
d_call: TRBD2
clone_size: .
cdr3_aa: CASSPGGAAYEQYF
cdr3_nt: TGTGCCAGCAGCCCGGGGGGGGCGGCCTACGAGCAGTACTTC

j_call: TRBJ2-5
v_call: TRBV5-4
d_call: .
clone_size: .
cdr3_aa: CASSLWRDQETQYF
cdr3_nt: TGTGCCAGCAGCTTGTGGCGGGATCAAGAGACCCAGTACTTC

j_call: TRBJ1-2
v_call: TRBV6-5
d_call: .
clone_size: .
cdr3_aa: CASSYSTFGGSGYAF
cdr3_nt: TGTGCCAGCAGTTACTCGACCTTCGGGGGCTCGGGCTACGCCTTC

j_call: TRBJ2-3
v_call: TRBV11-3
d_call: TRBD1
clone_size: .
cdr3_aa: CASSLGGQGASDTQYF
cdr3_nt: TGTGCCAGCAGCTTAGGAGGACAGGGGGCCTCAGATACGCAGTATTTT